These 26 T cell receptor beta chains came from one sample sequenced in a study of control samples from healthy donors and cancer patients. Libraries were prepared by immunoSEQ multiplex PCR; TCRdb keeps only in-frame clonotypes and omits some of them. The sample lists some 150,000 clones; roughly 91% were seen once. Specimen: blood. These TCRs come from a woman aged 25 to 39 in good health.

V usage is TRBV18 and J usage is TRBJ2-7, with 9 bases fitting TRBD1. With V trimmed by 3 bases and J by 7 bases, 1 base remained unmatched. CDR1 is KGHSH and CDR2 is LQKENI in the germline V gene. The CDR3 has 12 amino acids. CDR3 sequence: CASSPGQGEQYF. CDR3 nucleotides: TGTGCCAGCTCACCGGGACAGGGTGAGCAGTACTTC.

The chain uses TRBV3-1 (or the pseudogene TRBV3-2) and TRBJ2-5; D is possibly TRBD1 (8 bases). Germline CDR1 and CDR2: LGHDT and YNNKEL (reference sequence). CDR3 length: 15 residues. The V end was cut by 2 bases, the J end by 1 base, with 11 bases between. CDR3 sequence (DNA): TGTGCCAGCAGCCAAACAGGGGGGGTCCAAGAGACCCAGTACTTC. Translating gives CASSQTGGVQETQYF.

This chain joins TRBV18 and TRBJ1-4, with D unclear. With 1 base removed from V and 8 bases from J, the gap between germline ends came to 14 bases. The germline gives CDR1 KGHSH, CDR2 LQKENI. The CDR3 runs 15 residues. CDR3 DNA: TGTGCCAGCTCACCACAGGGAGTGGGAGGAGAAAAACTGTTTTTT. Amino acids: CASSPQGVGGEKLFF.

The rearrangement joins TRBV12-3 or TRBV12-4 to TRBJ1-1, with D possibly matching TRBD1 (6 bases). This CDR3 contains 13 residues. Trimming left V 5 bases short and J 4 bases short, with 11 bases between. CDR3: CASSPYRVTEAFF. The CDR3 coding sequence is TGTGCCAGCAGTCCCTACAGGGTCACTGAAGCTTTCTTT.

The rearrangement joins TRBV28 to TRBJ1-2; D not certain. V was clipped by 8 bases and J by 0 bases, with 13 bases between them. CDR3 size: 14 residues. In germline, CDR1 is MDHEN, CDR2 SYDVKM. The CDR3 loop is CASSRLPSNYGYTF. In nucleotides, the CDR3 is TGTGCCAGCTCCCGACTACCTTCTAACTATGGCTACACCTTC.

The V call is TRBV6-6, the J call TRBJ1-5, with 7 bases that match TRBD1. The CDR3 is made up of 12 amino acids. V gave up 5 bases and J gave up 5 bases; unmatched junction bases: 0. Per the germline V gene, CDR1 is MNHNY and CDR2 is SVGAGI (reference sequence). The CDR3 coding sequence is TGTGCCAGCAGTACAGGGGATCAGCCCCAGCATTTT. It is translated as CASSTGDQPQHF.

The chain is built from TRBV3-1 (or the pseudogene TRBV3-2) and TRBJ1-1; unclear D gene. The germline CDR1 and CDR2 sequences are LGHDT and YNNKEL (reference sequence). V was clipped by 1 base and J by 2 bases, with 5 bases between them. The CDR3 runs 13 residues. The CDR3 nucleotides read TGTGCCAGCAGCCAAGGCTCCAACACTGAAGCTTTCTTT. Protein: CASSQGSNTEAFF.

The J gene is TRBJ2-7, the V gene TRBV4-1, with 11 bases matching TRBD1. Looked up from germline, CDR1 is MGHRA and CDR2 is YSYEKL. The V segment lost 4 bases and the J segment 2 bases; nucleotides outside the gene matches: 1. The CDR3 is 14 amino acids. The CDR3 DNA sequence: TGCGCCAGCAGCCGGGACAGGGGGACCTACGAGCAGTACTTC. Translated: CASSRDRGTYEQYF.

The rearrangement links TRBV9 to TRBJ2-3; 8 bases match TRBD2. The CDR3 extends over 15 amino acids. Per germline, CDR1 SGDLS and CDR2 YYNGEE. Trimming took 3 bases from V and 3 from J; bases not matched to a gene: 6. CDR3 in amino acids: CASSAFGRGTDTQYF. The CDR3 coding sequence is TGTGCCAGCAGCGCTTTCGGGAGGGGGACAGATACGCAGTATTTT.

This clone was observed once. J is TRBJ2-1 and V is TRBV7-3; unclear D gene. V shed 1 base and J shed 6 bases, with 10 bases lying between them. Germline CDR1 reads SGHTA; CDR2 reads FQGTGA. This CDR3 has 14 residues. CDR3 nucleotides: TGTGCCAGCAGCTTAAAGGGAATTATCAATGAGCAGTTCTTC. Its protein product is CASSLKGIINEQFF.

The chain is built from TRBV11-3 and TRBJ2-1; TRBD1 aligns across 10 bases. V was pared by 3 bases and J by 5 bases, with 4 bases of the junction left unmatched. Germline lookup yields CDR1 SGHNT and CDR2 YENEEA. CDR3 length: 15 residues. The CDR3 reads CASSFTGTGDNEQFF. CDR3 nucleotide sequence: TGTGCCAGCAGCTTCACCGGGACAGGGGACAATGAGCAGTTCTTC. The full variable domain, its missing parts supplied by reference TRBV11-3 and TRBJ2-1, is EAGVVQSPRYKIIEKKQPVAFWCNPISGHNTLYWYLQNLGQGPELLIRYENEEAVDDSQLPKDRFSAERLKGVDSTLKIQPAELGDSAVYLCASSFTGTGDNEQFFGPGTRLTVL.

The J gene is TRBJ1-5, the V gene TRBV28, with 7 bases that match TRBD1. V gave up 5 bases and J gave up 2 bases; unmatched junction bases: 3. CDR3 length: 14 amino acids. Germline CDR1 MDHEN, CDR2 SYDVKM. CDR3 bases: TGTGCCAGCAGTCCCGGGACAGGCAATCAGCCCCAGCATTTT. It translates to CASSPGTGNQPQHF.

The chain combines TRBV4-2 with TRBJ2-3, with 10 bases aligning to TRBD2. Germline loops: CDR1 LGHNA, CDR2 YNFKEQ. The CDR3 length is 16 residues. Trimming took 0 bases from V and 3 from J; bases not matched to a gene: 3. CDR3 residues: CASSQESSGRTDTQYF. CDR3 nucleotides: TGTGCCAGCAGCCAAGAGAGTAGCGGGAGGACAGATACGCAGTATTTT.

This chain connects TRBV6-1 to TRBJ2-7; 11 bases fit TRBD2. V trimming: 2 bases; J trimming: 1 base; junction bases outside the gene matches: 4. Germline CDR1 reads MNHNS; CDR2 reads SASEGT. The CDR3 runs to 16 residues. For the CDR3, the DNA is TGTGCCAGCAGTGAATGGGGACTAGCGGATTCCTACGAGCAGTACTTC. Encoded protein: CASSEWGLADSYEQYF.

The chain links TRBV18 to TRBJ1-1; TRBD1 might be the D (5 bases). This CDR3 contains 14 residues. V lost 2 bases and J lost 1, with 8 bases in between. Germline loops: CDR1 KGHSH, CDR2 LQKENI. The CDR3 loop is CASSPGGGNTEAFF. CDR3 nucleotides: TGTGCCAGCTCACCAGGTGGGGGGAACACTGAAGCTTTCTTT. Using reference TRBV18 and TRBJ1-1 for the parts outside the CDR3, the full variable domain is NAGVMQNPRHLVRRRGQEARLRCSPMKGHSHVYWYRQLPEEGLKFMVYLQKENIIDESGMPKERFSAEFPKEGPSILRIQQVVRGDSAAYFCASSPGGGNTEAFFGQGTRLTVV.

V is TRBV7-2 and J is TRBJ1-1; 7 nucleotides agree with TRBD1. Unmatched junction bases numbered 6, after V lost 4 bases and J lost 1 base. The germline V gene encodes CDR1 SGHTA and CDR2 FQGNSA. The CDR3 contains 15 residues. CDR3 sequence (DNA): TGTGCCAGCAGCTGGACCGGGACAGCGAACACTGAAGCTTTCTTT. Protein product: CASSWTGTANTEAFF.

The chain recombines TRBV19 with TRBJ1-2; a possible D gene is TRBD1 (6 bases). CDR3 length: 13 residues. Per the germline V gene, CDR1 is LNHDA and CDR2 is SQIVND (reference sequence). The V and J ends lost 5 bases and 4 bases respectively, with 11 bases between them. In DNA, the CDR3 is TGTGCCAGTAGTGGTTGGACAGCCTATGGCTACACCTTC. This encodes CASSGWTAYGYTF.

DNA for the CDR3: TGTGCCAGCTCACCAGGGGCCGTAGATACGCAGTATTTT. As protein: CASSPGAVDTQYF. This chain links TRBV18 with TRBJ2-3; D is perhaps TRBD1 (5 bases). Germline V gene sequence: CDR1 KGHSH, CDR2 LQKENI. The CDR3 covers 13 residues. V was cut by 2 bases and J by 5 bases, with 8 bases left in between.

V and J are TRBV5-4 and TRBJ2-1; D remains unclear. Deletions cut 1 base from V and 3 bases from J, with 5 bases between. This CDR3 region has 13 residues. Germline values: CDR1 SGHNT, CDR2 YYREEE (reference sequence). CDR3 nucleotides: TGTGCCAGCAGCTTGCCGGTCTACAATGAGCAGTTCTTC. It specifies CASSLPVYNEQFF.

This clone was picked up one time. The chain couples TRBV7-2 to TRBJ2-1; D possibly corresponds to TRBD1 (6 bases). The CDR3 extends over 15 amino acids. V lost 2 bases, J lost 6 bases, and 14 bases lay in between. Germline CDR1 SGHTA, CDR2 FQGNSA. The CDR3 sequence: CASSLSPGVSNEQFF. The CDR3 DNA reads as TGTGCCAGCAGCTTATCCCCAGGGGTTAGCAATGAGCAGTTCTTC.

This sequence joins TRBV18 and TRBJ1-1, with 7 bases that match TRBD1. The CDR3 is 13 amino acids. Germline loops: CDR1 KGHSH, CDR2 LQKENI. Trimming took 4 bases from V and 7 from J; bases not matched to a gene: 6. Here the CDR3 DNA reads TGTGCCAGCTCACGCACAGGGGAGGGTGAAGCTTTCTTT. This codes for CASSRTGEGEAFF.

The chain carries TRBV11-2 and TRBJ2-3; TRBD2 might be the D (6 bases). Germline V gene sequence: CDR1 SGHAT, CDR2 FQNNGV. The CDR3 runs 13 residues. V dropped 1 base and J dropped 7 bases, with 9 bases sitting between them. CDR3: CASSLGGVYTQYF. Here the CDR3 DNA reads TGTGCCAGCAGCTTAGGGGGGGTCTATACGCAGTATTTT.

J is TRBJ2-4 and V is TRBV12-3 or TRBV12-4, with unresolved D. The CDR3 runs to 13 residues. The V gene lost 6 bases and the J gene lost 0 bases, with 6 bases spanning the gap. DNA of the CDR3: TGTGCCAGCAGCCAAGTAGCCAAAAACATTCAGTACTTC. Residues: CASSQVAKNIQYF.

The CDR3 spells CASSIRGEGLNEQFF. CDR3 bases: TGTGCCAGTAGTATCCGGGGGGAGGGCCTCAATGAGCAGTTCTTC. The V call is TRBV19, the J call TRBJ2-1, with 7 nucleotides matching TRBD2. J gave up 6 bases and V 3 bases, and 8 bases lay outside the gene matches. The CDR3 runs to 15 residues. CDR1 and CDR2 (germline): LNHDA, SQIVND (reference sequence). Full variable domain (outside the CDR3, taken from reference TRBV19 and TRBJ2-1): DGGITQSPKYLFRKEGQNVTLSCEQNLNHDAMYWYRQDPGQGLRLIYYSQIVNDFQKGDIAEGYSVSREKKESFPLTVTSAQKNPTAFYLCASSIRGEGLNEQFFGPGTRLTVL.

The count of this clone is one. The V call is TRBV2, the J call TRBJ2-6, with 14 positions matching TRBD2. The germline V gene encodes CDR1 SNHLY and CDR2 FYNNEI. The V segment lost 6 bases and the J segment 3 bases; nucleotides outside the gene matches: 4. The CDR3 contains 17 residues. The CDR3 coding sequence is TGTGCCAGCAGATACGGGACTAGCGGGAGTGGGGCCAACGTCCTGACTTTC. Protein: CASRYGTSGSGANVLTF.

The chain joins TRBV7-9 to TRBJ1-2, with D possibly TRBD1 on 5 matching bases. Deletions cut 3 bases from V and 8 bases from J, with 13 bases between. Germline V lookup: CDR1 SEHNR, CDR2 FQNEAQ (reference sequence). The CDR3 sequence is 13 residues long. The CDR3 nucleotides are TGTGCCAGCAGCTTCCCAAATCAGGGCGGCTACACCTTC. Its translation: CASSFPNQGGYTF.